This T cell receptor (beta chain) stems from a study of blood T cell repertoires in COVID-19. Overall study context: There were acute and convalescent COVID-19 samples, and they came from the United States, Italy and Spain. PBMCs, B-cell-depleted T cells, or T cells were the source of the cDNA or gDNA that made up the material.

Germline V gene data show CDR1 as PRHDT and CDR2 as FYEKMQ (reference sequence). The CDR3 contains 16 residues. Regarding this clone: At one end the junction does not follow the germline gene, possibly because of a read error. Other DNA sequences in the sample encode the same CDR3.

Original processing notes: Counts of nucleated cells, estimated from reference gene primer amplification, were obtained. Produced via immunoSEQ multiplex PCR; TCRdb's table is partial and in-frame only. V and J calls and clone size follow that table, whereas D and trimming were derived from the DNA. The table records about 32,000 clones, about 86% of them present only once. The source is a woman older than 75 with active or convalescent COVID-19. The sequenced material came from peripheral blood. The chain employs TRBV13 and TRBJ1-6; 9 bases match TRBD1. CDR3 in amino acids: CASSARTGVDNSPLHF. The DNA of the CDR3 is TGTGCCAGCAGCGCCCGGACAGGGGTAGATAATTCACCTCTCCACTTT. The variable domain in full, completed from reference TRBV13 and TRBJ1-6, reads AAGVIQSPRHLIKEKRETATLKCYPIPRHDTVYWYQQGPGQDPQFLISFYEKMQSDKGSIPDRFSAQQFSDYHSELNMSSLELGDSALYFCASSARTGVDNSPLHFGNGTRLTVT.